This record looks at one T cell receptor (beta chain) sequence and its context. Antigen: not known. TCRdb's table, derived via immunoSEQ multiplex PCR, lists solely in-frame clones and lacks some. The sample holds around 120,000 clones, 87% seen once. The data were taken from a study of T cell responses to AZD1222 COVID-19 vaccine. Study summary: Second-dose timings of about 4 or about 12 weeks were pooled.

Per germline, CDR1 LGHDT and CDR2 YNNKEL (reference sequence). This CDR3 comprises 15 residues. Germline trimming cut 4 bases from V and 3 bases from J; bases unmatched to any gene: 8. General study findings and limits: The sample set comprised mostly white British donors with more females, and clonal diversity was possibly underestimated. The breadth and depth of Spike-specific TCRs increased once two AZD1222 doses had been given. Sampling that yielded the repertoires occurred only after the peak T cell response.

The sequences come from peripheral blood, collected on day 0 of AZD1222 vaccination. This chain links TRBV3-1 (or the pseudogene TRBV3-2) with TRBJ1-2, with 7 bases lining up with TRBD1. This TCR derives from an adult in good health. The CDR3 is CASSPQGGTYYGYTF. CDR3 coding DNA: TGTGCCAGCAGCCCTCAGGGGGGGACTTACTATGGCTACACCTTC.